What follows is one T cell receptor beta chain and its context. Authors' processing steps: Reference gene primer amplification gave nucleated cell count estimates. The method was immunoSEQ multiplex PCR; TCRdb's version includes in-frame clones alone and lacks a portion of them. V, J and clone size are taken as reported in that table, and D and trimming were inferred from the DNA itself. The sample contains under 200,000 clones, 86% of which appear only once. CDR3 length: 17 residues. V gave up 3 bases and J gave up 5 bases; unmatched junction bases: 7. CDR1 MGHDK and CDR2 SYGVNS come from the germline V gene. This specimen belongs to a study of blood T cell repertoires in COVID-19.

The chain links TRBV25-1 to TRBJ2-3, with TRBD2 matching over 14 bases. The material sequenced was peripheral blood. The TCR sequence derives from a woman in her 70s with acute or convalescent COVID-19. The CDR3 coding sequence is TGTGCCAGCAGTGATCCAGGGACTAGCGGGAGTCGAGATACGCAGTATTTT. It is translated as CASSDPGTSGSRDTQYF.